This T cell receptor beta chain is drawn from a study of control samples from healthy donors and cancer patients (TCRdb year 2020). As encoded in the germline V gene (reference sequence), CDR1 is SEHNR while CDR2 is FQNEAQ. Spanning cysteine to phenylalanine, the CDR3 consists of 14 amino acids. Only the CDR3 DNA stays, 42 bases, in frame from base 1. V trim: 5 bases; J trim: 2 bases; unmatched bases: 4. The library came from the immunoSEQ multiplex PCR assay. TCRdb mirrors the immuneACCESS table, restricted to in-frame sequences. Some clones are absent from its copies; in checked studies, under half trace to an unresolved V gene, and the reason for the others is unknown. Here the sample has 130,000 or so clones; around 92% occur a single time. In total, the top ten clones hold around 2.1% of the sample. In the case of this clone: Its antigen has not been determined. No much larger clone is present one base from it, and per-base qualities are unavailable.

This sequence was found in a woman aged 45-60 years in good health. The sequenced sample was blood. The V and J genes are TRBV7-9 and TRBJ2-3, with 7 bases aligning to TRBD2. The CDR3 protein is CASSPLATTDTQYF. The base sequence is TGTGCCAGCAGCCCACTAGCGACCACAGATACGCAGTATTTT. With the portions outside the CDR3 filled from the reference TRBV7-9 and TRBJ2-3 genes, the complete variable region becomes DTGVSQNPRHKITKRGQNVTFRCDPISEHNRLYWYRQTLGQGPEFLTYFQNEAQLEKSRLLSDRFSAERPKGSFSTLEIQRTEQGDSAMYLCASSPLATTDTQYFGPGTRLTVL.